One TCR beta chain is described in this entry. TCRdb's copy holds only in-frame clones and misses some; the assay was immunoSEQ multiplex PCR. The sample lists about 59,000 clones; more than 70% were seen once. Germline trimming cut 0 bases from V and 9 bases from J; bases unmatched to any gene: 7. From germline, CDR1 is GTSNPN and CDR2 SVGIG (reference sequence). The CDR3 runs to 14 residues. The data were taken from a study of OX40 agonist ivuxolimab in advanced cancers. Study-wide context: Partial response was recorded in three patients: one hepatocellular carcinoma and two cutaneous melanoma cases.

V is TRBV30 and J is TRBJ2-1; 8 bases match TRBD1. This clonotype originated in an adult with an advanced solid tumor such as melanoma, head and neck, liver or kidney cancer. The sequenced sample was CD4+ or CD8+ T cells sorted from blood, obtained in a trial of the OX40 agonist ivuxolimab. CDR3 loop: CAWSVQGVTTEQFF. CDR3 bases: TGTGCCTGGAGTGTACAGGGGGTGACAACTGAGCAGTTCTTC.